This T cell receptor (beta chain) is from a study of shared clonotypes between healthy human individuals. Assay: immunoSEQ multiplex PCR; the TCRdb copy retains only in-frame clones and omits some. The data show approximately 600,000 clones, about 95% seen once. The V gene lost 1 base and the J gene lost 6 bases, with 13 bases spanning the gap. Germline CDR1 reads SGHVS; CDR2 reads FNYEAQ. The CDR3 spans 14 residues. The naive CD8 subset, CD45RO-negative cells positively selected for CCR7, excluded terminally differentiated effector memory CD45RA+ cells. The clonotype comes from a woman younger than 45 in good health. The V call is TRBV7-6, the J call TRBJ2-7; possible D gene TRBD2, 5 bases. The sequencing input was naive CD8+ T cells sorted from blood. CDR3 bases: TGTGCCAGCAGCTTAGAACTAGAGTTTGCCGAGCAGTACTTC. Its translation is CASSLELEFAEQYF.